This T cell receptor beta chain derives from a study of human T cells and chemical hapten exposure. General study findings and limits: Expanded TCR counts at PT1 were positively correlated with the patch test score.

V was trimmed by 0 bases and J by 6 bases, leaving 7 bases between them. The length of the CDR3 is 13 residues. CDR1 and CDR2 (germline): SGDLS, YYNGEE. Time point of the sample: pre-sensitization, week 0. As to treatment: therapeutic diphenylcyclopropenone sensitization with weekly scalp DPC. Participating donors were patients with alopecia, aged 18 to 70 years, considered appropriate candidates for DPC. Within the library, unique molecular identifiers were attached to each individual cDNA molecule. TCRdb ran MiXCR on the RACE reads and lists one entry per CDR3 protein. The table shows more than 85,000 distinct CDR3 sequences, with 8.5% to 9% occurring only once. To note about this clonotype: Its antigen remains unknown.

The sequenced sample was whole blood, obtained in connection with sensitization to the hapten diphenylcyclopropenone (DPC). The source of this sequence is a man aged 35 to 55 with alopecia areata. Some clones in this sample may be carry-over from other donors' samples. This chain joins TRBV9 and TRBJ1-5, with a possible D match to TRBD1 (6 bases). The CDR3 DNA is TGTGCCAGCAGCGTAGAAGGGGGTCAGCCCCAGCATTTT. This gives the protein CASSVEGGQPQHF.